The 31 T cell receptor beta chains given below trace back to one sample, sequenced in a study of beta chain features in type 1 diabetes. Broader study findings: TCRB CDR3 length was moderately but significantly reduced in all four CD4+ subsets of Type 1 diabetes patients.

As every portion of the isolated RNA was reverse transcribed, the sequencing read expressed TCRB transcripts. Measured with immunoSEQ multiplex PCR; TCRdb has only the in-frame clones, and not every one. The sample carries fewer than 110,000 clones, 28% recorded once. What these receptors recognize is not known. The specimen was central memory CD4+ T cells from blood. These receptors came from a woman younger than 35 with type 1 diabetes.

This clone showed up just a few times. The rearrangement links TRBV5-1 to TRBJ2-5; 8 bases match TRBD2. The CDR3 totals 17 residues. The V gene end was trimmed by 4 bases and the J gene end by 4 bases; junction bases not matched to a gene: 15. CDR1 and CDR2 (germline): SGHRS, YFSETQ. CDR3: CASSQARGGDSGETQYF. The CDR3 coding sequence is TGCGCCAGCAGCCAGGCTCGGGGGGGAGATTCGGGAGAGACCCAGTACTTC. Drawing the rest from reference TRBV5-1 and TRBJ2-5, the complete variable domain is KAGVTQTPRYLIKTRGQQVTLSCSPISGHRSVSWYQQTPGQGLQFLFEYFSETQRNKGNFPGRFSGRQFSNSRSEMNVSTLELGDSALYLCASSQARGGDSGETQYFGPGTRLLVL.

J is TRBJ2-3 and V is TRBV14, with TRBD2 identical over 13 bases. The trim removed 0 bases at V and 3 bases at J, leaving 9 bases unmatched. The CDR3 is 19 residues long. Germline V gene lookup returns CDR1 SGHDN and CDR2 FVKESK. CDR3: CASSQDFKGLAGVTDTQYF. The CDR3 DNA is TGTGCCAGCAGCCAAGACTTTAAAGGACTAGCGGGAGTAACAGATACGCAGTATTTT.

This clone was counted only a few times. V usage is TRBV27 and J usage is TRBJ2-7; D possibly corresponds to TRBD2 (6 bases). CDR1 is MNHEY, CDR2 SMNVEV, per germline (reference sequence). V was shortened by 6 bases and J by 3 bases, with 18 bases between the two germline ends. This CDR3 spans 15 amino acids. The CDR3 sequence: CASRGLATNHYEQYF. Written as DNA, the CDR3 is TGTGCCAGCAGGGGGCTAGCGACCAATCACTACGAGCAGTACTTC.

The chain is built from TRBV12-5 and TRBJ1-4; D remains ambiguous. This CDR3 contains 16 residues. Germline-derived CDR1 and CDR2 are LGHNT and FRNRAP. V lost 5 bases, J lost 2 bases, and 15 bases lay in between. CDR3 loop: CASGPTIAFTNEKLFF. CDR3 coding DNA: TGTGCTAGTGGTCCCACTATTGCTTTCACTAATGAAAAACTGTTTTTT.

The chain recombines TRBV2 with TRBJ2-5, with D possibly TRBD2 on 6 matching bases. CDR1 and CDR2 (germline): SNHLY, FYNNEI. Between the trimmed V and J ends, which lost 6 bases and 5 bases, there was a span of 19 bases. The CDR3 spans 15 residues. CDR3 DNA sequence: TGTGCCAGCAGCGAGTTGGGGGAGGCTCGGGAGACCCAGTACTTC. It codes for CASSELGEARETQYF.

The genes are TRBV6-5 and TRBJ2-7, with D tentatively TRBD1 (6 bases). Trimming took off 6 bases at V and 3 bases at J, with 15 bases between the two ends. CDR1 is MNHEY, CDR2 SVGAGI, per germline. The CDR3 covers 14 residues. The CDR3 sequence: CASSRTGTNYEQYF. The CDR3 DNA reads TGTGCCAGCAGCCGGACCGGGACAAACTACGAGCAGTACTTC.

The rearrangement uses TRBV28 and TRBJ1-3, with D possibly TRBD1 on 5 matching bases. CDR1 is MDHEN, CDR2 SYDVKM, per germline. Trimming left V 6 bases short and J 4 bases short, with 19 bases between. This CDR3 region has 16 residues. CDR3 amino acids: CASSPSGGRHGNTIYF. The CDR3 bases are TGTGCCAGCAGCCCCAGCGGGGGGAGGCACGGAAACACCATATATTTT.

The rearrangement joins TRBV25-1 to TRBJ1-1; D remains ambiguous. Germline V gene data show CDR1 as MGHDK and CDR2 as SYGVNS. CDR3 length: 13 amino acids. The V end was cut by 7 bases, the J end by 0 bases, with 9 bases between. CDR3 sequence: CASINSMNTEAFF. In DNA form, the CDR3 reads TGTGCCAGCATAAACTCTATGAACACTGAAGCTTTCTTT. Complete variable domain (other parts from reference TRBV25-1 and TRBJ1-1): EADIYQTPRYLVIGTGKKITLECSQTMGHDKMYWYQQDPGMELHLIHYSYGVNSTEKGDLSSESTVSRIRTEHFPLTLESARPSHTSQYLCASINSMNTEAFFGQGTRLTVV.

The V gene is TRBV5-4, the J gene TRBJ2-1; tentatively, D is TRBD1 (6 bases). V lost 0 bases and J 7 bases, leaving 14 bases between the germline ends. This CDR3 is 15 amino acids long. The germline V gene has CDR1 SGHNT and CDR2 YYREEE (reference sequence). The CDR3 spells CASSLVVRRGNEQFF. The CDR3 nucleotides read TGTGCCAGCAGCTTGGTGGTCCGTAGGGGGAATGAGCAGTTCTTC.

This clone was detected many times. This chain connects TRBV5-6 to TRBJ2-5, with 8 bases aligning to TRBD1. CDR3 size: 15 residues. The junction had 7 bases not matched to a gene; V was cut back by 1 base and J by 5 bases. Germline V lookup: CDR1 SGHDT, CDR2 YYEEEE. The CDR3 nucleotides are TGTGCCAGCAGCTTGCTGGACAGGGATAGGGAGACCCAGTACTTC. Amino acid sequence: CASSLLDRDRETQYF. Complete variable domain (other parts from reference TRBV5-6 and TRBJ2-5): DAGVTQSPTHLIKTRGQQVTLRCSPKSGHDTVSWYQQALGQGPQFIFQYYEEEERQRGNFPDRFSGHQFPNYSSELNVNALLLGDSALYLCASSLLDRDRETQYFGPGTRLLVL.

The V call is TRBV5-4, the J call TRBJ2-3; D ambiguous. The V end was cut by 0 bases, the J end by 8 bases, with 7 bases between. This CDR3 region has 12 residues. From germline, CDR1 is SGHNT and CDR2 YYREEE (reference sequence). The CDR3 DNA is TGTGCCAGCAGCTTGGTGGCCAGTACGCAGTATTTT. It translates to CASSLVASTQYF. Based on the CDR3 plus reference TRBV5-4 and TRBJ2-3, the full variable domain is ETGVTQSPTHLIKTRGQQVTLRCSSQSGHNTVSWYQQALGQGPQFIFQYYREEENGRGNFPPRFSGLQFPNYSSELNVNALELDDSALYLCASSLVASTQYFGPGTRLTVL.

The chain employs TRBV7-2 and TRBJ2-1; D might be TRBD1 (6 bases). Germline V lookup: CDR1 SGHTA, CDR2 FQGNSA. V gave up 6 bases and J gave up 4 bases, with 13 bases separating them. The CDR3 spans 14 residues. The CDR3 loop is CASSSKTGYNEQFF. CDR3 sequence (DNA): TGTGCCAGCAGTAGCAAAACAGGGTACAATGAGCAGTTCTTC.

The chain combines TRBV18 with TRBJ1-2, with unresolved D. CDR1 is KGHSH, CDR2 LQKENI, per germline. Trimming cost V 3 bases and J 5 bases, with 13 bases left between them. The CDR3 is 14 amino acids. CDR3 sequence: CASSPPVSRYGYTF. The CDR3 DNA reads TGTGCCAGCTCACCCCCGGTCTCCCGATATGGCTACACCTTC.

Ten or more counts support this clone. V usage is TRBV30 and J usage is TRBJ2-4, with D possibly being TRBD2 (6 bases). Per germline, CDR1 GTSNPN and CDR2 SVGIG (reference sequence). This CDR3 contains 13 residues. V was shortened by 1 base and J by 6 bases, with 10 bases between the two germline ends. This CDR3 reads CAWSEGLLNIQYF. The CDR3 nucleotides are TGTGCCTGGAGTGAGGGACTTCTAAACATTCAGTACTTC. Full variable domain (outside the CDR3, taken from reference TRBV30 and TRBJ2-4): SQTIHQWPATLVQPVGSPLSLECTVEGTSNPNLYWYRQAAGRGLQLLFYSVGIGQISSEVPQNLSASRPQDRQFILSSKKLLLSDSGFYLCAWSEGLLNIQYFGAGTRLSVL.

This clone turned up a few times. J is TRBJ2-7 and V is TRBV30, with 8 bases aligning to TRBD2. V lost 3 bases and J lost 6; bases outside the gene matches: 4. Germline V gene data show CDR1 as GTSNPN and CDR2 as SVGIG (reference sequence). This CDR3 is built from 12 residues. The CDR3 coding sequence is TGTGCCTGGAGACGGGAGGGCCCCGAGCAGTACTTC. It is translated as CAWRREGPEQYF.

The chain uses TRBV18 and TRBJ2-1, with D maybe TRBD1 (6 bases). In germline, CDR1 is KGHSH, CDR2 LQKENI. The CDR3 consists of 16 residues. Deletions cut 1 base from V and 6 bases from J, with 16 bases between. CDR3 in DNA: TGTGCCAGCTCACCACAACTGGACAGCCGTTCCAATGAGCAGTTCTTC. Residues: CASSPQLDSRSNEQFF.

The CDR3 nucleotides are TGCAGCGTTGTGGGAGGGCCCTACGAGCAGTACTTC. It encodes CSVVGGPYEQYF. The chain couples TRBV29-1 to TRBJ2-7; 7 bases fit TRBD2. Germline-derived CDR1 and CDR2 are SQVTM and ANQGSEA. The J segment lost 2 bases and the V segment lost 4 bases, leaving 2 bases of the junction unmatched. This CDR3 has 12 residues.

This clone has more than one count but fewer than ten. This rearrangement joins TRBV2 to TRBJ2-3; 10 bases fit TRBD2. Germline trimming cut 0 bases from V and 2 bases from J; bases unmatched to any gene: 5. The CDR3 is made up of 17 amino acids. Germline V gives CDR1 SNHLY, CDR2 FYNNEI. CDR3 coding DNA: TGTGCCAGCAGTGAAGCGCGGCTAGCGGGAGCCACAGATACGCAGTATTTT. Its translation is CASSEARLAGATDTQYF.

The chain links TRBV2 to TRBJ2-7; 7 bases align to TRBD2. There are 16 residues in the CDR3. CDR1 SNHLY and CDR2 FYNNEI come from the germline V gene. V lost 7 bases to trimming and J lost 2 bases; unmatched junction nucleotides: 14. The CDR3, as DNA: TGTGCCAGCACTTCGGGGGGTCTAGGGTTGGCCTACGAGCAGTACGTC. As protein: CASTSGGLGLAYEQYV.

This clone was observed a single time. The V gene is TRBV9, the J gene TRBJ2-5, with 7 bases fitting TRBD2. Germline trimming cut 4 bases from V and 4 bases from J; bases unmatched to any gene: 7. In germline, CDR1 is SGDLS, CDR2 YYNGEE. This CDR3 region has 14 residues. This chain's CDR3 is CASSSTPGGETQYF. In DNA form, the CDR3 reads TGTGCCAGCAGCTCCACCCCGGGGGGAGAGACCCAGTACTTC.

The genes are TRBV30 and TRBJ1-1; a weak D match, TRBD1 (6 bases). The CDR3 runs 13 residues. The V end was cut by 5 bases, the J end by 0 bases, with 10 bases between. The germline V gene encodes CDR1 GTSNPN and CDR2 SVGIG (reference sequence). The chain's CDR3 is CAWWGQMNTEAFF. For the CDR3, the DNA is TGTGCCTGGTGGGGGCAGATGAACACTGAAGCTTTCTTT.

This chain connects TRBV5-4 to TRBJ1-6; D is unresolved. Germline V gives CDR1 SGHNT, CDR2 YYREEE (reference sequence). V was clipped by 2 bases and J by 7 bases, with 10 bases between them. This CDR3 contains 14 residues. The chain's CDR3 is CASSFGVDNSPLHF. CDR3 coding DNA: TGTGCCAGCAGCTTCGGGGTTGACAATTCACCCCTCCACTTT.

V and J are TRBV27 and TRBJ1-2; no firm D call. Trimming took off 3 bases at V and 0 bases at J, with 17 bases between the two ends. CDR3 size: 17 residues. Germline V gives CDR1 MNHEY, CDR2 SMNVEV (reference sequence). The chain's CDR3 is CASSFRSSQLANYGYTF. In nucleotides, the CDR3 is TGTGCCAGCAGTTTTAGGAGTAGCCAGCTCGCTAACTATGGCTACACCTTC.

V and J are TRBV4-1 and TRBJ2-1; 8 nucleotides align to TRBD1. Trimming took 3 bases from V and 5 from J; bases not matched to a gene: 9. From germline, CDR1 is MGHRA and CDR2 YSYEKL. The CDR3 contains 16 residues. CDR3 DNA sequence: TGCGCCAGCAGCCAGGAACCCGGGACAGGCCACAATGAGCAGTTCTTC. The encoded protein is CASSQEPGTGHNEQFF.

This chain uses TRBV28 with TRBJ1-1, with TRBD1 identical over 8 bases. CDR1 and CDR2 from the germline V gene are MDHEN and SYDVKM. This CDR3 has 14 residues. The junction had 3 bases not matched to a gene; V was cut back by 6 bases and J by 0 bases. CDR3 DNA sequence: TGTGCCAGCAGATCGACAGGGGTGAACACTGAAGCTTTCTTT. Translating it yields CASRSTGVNTEAFF.

This sequence joins TRBV4-3 and TRBJ2-1, with a possible D match to TRBD2 (6 bases). This CDR3 is built from 15 residues. V dropped 1 base and J dropped 4 bases, with 11 bases sitting between them. Germline V gene lookup returns CDR1 LGHNA and CDR2 YSLEER. Here the CDR3 DNA reads TGCGCCAGCAGCCAAGGGGCGGGGAGGTACAATGAGCAGTTCTTC. It encodes CASSQGAGRYNEQFF.

The chain employs TRBV19 and TRBJ1-2; maybe TRBD1 (5 bases). V was pared by 6 bases and J by 5 bases, with 13 bases between. Germline CDR1 is LNHDA and CDR2 is SQIVND (reference sequence). This CDR3 is built from 13 residues. CDR3 sequence reads: CASRSTGPYGYTF. The CDR3 nucleotides are TGTGCCAGTAGGTCTACAGGCCCGTATGGCTACACCTTC.

As regards this clone: One end of the junction does not line up with germline, which may come from a read error. This sequence joins TRBV19 and TRBJ2-1, with TRBD2 identical over 9 bases. This CDR3 has 14 amino acids. Germline V CDR1 and CDR2: LNHDA, SQIVND (reference sequence). The CDR3: CASSIHTSGLAFLF. CDR3 in DNA: TGTGCCAGTAGTATACACACATCGGGACTAGCTTTTCTCTTC.

This clone showed up just a few times. The V gene is TRBV29-1, the J gene TRBJ1-1, with D uncertain. Per germline, CDR1 SQVTM and CDR2 ANQGSEA. V lost 6 bases and J lost 3, with 14 bases in between. The CDR3 spans 13 residues. Here the CDR3 reads CSVPGNGYTEAFF. The CDR3 DNA sequence: TGCAGCGTCCCCGGGAACGGCTACACTGAAGCTTTCTTT.

This chain links TRBV10-1 with TRBJ1-1; the match to TRBD1 covers 10 bases. The germline CDR1 and CDR2 sequences are WNHNN and SYGVQD (reference sequence). This CDR3 spans 14 amino acids. The ends lost 6 bases at V and 5 bases at J; junction bases unmatched: 6. CDR3 sequence: CASSGTGAGTEAFF. CDR3 nucleotides: TGCGCCAGCAGCGGGACAGGGGCTGGGACTGAAGCTTTCTTT.

Only a few counts were recorded for this clone. The rearrangement joins TRBV19 to TRBJ2-7; 12 bases align to TRBD2. The J segment lost 7 bases and the V segment lost 4 bases, leaving 5 bases of the junction unmatched. Germline-derived CDR1 and CDR2 are LNHDA and SQIVND (reference sequence). CDR3 length: 14 amino acids. CDR3 nucleotide sequence: TGTGCCAGTAGTAGACTAGCGGGAGCTCAAGAGCAGTACTTC. Protein product: CASSRLAGAQEQYF.